One sample yielded the 3 T cell receptor beta chains listed below, sequenced in a study of CD8 T cells in ankylosing spondylitis. From the 5' RACE reads, TCRdb called clonotypes with MiXCR, one entry per CDR3 protein. The table has just over 300,000 distinct CDR3 sequences, around 20% seen once. Material for sequencing was blood, either unsorted or a sorted T cell fraction (not recorded which). These receptors were obtained from a female donor with ankylosing spondylitis or in good health (not recorded which).

This clonotype appeared many times. The chain couples TRBV6-5 to TRBJ1-2; weak D call: TRBD1 (5 bases). The V end lost 2 bases, the J end lost 7 bases, and 5 bases lay between the germline ends. The CDR3 length is 11 residues. Germline loops: CDR1 MNHEY, CDR2 SVGAGI. CDR3 sequence reads: CASSYRGGYTF. CDR3 nucleotide sequence: TGTGCCAGCAGTTACAGGGGTGGCTACACCTTC.

This clonotype turned up a few times. The chain carries TRBV20-1 and TRBJ2-7; weak D call: TRBD2 (6 bases). This CDR3 contains 14 residues. V was cut by 5 bases and J by 3 bases, with 17 bases left in between. Per the germline V gene, CDR1 is DFQATT and CDR2 is SNEGSKA (reference sequence). In nucleotides, the CDR3 is TGCAGTGCTGGGGGGTCGGACCAGTACTACGAGCAGTACTTC. Protein product: CSAGGSDQYYEQYF.

The chain combines TRBV5-6 with TRBJ2-7, with a tentative D call TRBD1 (5 bases). This CDR3 is built from 15 residues. Trimming removed 2 bases from V and 5 bases from J, with 17 bases in between. Germline assignment: CDR1 SGHDT and CDR2 YYEEEE. CDR3 DNA: TGTGCCAGCAGCTTCCAGGGCTCCCTACTCCACGAGCAGTACTTC. Its translation: CASSFQGSLLHEQYF. The complete variable domain, with remaining parts taken from reference TRBV5-6 and TRBJ2-7, reads DAGVTQSPTHLIKTRGQQVTLRCSPKSGHDTVSWYQQALGQGPQFIFQYYEEEERQRGNFPDRFSGHQFPNYSSELNVNALLLGDSALYLCASSFQGSLLHEQYFGPGTRLTVT.